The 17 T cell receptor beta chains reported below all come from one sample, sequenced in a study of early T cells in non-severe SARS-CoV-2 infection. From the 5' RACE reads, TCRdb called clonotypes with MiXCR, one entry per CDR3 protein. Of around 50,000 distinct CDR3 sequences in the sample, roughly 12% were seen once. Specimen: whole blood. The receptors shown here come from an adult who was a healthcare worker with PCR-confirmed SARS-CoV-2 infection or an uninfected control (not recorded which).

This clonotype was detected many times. CDR3 residues: CASNEAGAGNTGELFF. The DNA of the CDR3 is TGTGCCAGCAACGAAGCGGGAGCAGGAAACACCGGGGAGCTGTTTTTT. The chain employs TRBV3-1 and TRBJ2-2, with 8 bases aligning to TRBD2. Germline CDR1 and CDR2: LGHDT and YNNKEL (reference sequence). The CDR3 sequence is 16 residues long. V was pared by 7 bases and J by 2 bases, with 9 bases of the junction left unmatched.

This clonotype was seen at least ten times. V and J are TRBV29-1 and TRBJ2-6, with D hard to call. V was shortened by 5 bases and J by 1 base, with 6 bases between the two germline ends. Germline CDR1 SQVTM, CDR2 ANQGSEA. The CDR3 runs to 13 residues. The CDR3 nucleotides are TGCAGCGTTTTACGTTCTGGGGCCAACGTCCTGACTTTC. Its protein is CSVLRSGANVLTF.

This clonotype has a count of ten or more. The CDR3 region is CAWMGGPTDTQYF. The CDR3 DNA follows: TGTGCCTGGATGGGAGGGCCAACAGATACGCAGTATTTT. V and J are TRBV30 and TRBJ2-3; 7 positions agree with TRBD2. The CDR3 is made up of 13 amino acids. With 4 bases clipped from V and 3 bases from J, the junction kept 4 bases outside the gene matches. CDR1 and CDR2 (germline): GTSNPN, SVGIG (reference sequence). Combining the CDR3 with reference TRBV30 and TRBJ2-3 gives the whole variable domain SQTIHQWPATLVQPVGSPLSLECTVEGTSNPNLYWYRQAAGRGLQLLFYSVGIGQISSEVPQNLSASRPQDRQFILSSKKLLLSDSGFYLCAWMGGPTDTQYFGPGTRLTVL.

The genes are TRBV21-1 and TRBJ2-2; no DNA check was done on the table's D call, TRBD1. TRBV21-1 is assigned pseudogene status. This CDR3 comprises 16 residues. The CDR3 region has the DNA TGTGCCAGCAGCCCCCCCTTGACAGCCAATACCGGGGAGCTGTTTTTT. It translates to CASSPPLTANTGELFF.

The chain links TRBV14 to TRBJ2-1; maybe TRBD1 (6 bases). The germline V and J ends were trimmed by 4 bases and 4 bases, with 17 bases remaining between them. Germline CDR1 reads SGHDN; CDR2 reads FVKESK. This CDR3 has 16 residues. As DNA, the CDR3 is TGTGCCAGCAGCCCACTGGTAGCAGGGGAATACAATGAGCAGTTCTTC. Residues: CASSPLVAGEYNEQFF.

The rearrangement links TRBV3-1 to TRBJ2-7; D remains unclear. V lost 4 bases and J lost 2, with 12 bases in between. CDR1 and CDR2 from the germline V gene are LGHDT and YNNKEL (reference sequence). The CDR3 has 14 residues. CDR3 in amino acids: CASSPTVGTYEQYF. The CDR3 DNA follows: TGTGCCAGCAGCCCCACCGTGGGCACCTACGAGCAGTACTTC.

CDR3 nucleotide sequence: TGTGCCAGCAGTCCTCGACAGGGGAGGGAAAAACTGTTTTTT. As protein: CASSPRQGREKLFF. V gene TRBV28 combines with J gene TRBJ1-4, with 8 bases aligning to TRBD1. V dropped 5 bases and J dropped 8; count of bases not matched to a gene: 7. The CDR3 loop spans 14 amino acids. Germline CDR1 is MDHEN and CDR2 is SYDVKM.

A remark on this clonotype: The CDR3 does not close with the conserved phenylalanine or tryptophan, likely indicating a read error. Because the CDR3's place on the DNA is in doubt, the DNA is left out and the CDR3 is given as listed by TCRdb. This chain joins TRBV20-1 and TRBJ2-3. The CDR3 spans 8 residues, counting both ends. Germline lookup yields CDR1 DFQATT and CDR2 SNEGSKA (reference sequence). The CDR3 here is CSARGPTL.

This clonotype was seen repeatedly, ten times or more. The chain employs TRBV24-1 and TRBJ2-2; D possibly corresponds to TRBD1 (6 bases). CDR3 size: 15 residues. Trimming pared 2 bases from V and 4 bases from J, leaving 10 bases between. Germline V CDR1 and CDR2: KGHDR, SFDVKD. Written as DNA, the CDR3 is TGTGCCACCAGTGATTGGCAGGGGTCCACCGGGGAGCTGTTTTTT. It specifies CATSDWQGSTGELFF.

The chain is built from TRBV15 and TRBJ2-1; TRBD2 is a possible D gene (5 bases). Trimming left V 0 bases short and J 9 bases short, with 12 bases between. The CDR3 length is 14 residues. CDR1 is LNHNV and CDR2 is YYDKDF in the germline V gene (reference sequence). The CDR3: CATSRDTGEGEQFF. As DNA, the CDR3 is TGTGCCACCAGCAGAGACACGGGTGAGGGTGAGCAGTTCTTC.

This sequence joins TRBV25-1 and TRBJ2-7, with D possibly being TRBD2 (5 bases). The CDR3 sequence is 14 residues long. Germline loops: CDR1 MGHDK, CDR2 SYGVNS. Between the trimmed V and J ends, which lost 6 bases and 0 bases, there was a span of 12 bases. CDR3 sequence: CASRKTGSSYEQYF. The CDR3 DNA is TGTGCCAGCAGAAAGACGGGAAGCTCCTACGAGCAGTACTTC.

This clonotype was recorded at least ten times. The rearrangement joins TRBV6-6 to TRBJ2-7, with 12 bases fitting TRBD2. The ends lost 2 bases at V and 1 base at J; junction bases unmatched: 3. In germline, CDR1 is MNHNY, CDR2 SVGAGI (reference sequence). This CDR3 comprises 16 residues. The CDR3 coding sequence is TGTGCCAGCAGTTACCCCGGACTAGCGGGATCCTACGAGCAGTACTTC. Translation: CASSYPGLAGSYEQYF.

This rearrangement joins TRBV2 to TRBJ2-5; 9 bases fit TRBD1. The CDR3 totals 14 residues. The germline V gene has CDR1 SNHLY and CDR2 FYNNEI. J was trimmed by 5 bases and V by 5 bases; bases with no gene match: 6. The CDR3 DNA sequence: TGTGCCAGCAGTTTACAGGGGGCCGAGGAGACCCAGTACTTC. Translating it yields CASSLQGAEETQYF.

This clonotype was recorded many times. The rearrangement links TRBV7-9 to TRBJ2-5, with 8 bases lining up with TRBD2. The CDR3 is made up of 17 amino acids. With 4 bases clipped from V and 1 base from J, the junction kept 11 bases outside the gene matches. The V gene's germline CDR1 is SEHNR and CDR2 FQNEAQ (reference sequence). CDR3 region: CASSSGRTSQPQETQYF. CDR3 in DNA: TGTGCCAGCAGCTCCGGCCGGACTAGCCAACCCCAAGAGACCCAGTACTTC.

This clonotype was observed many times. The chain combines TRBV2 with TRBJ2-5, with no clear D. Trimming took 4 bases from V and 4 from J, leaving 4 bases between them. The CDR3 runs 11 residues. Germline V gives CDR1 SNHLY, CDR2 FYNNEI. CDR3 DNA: TGTGCCAGCAGTGGGGGAGAGACCCAGTACTTC. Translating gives CASSGGETQYF. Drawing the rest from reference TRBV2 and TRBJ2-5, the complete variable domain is EPEVTQTPSHQVTQMGQEVILRCVPISNHLYFYWYRQILGQKVEFLVSFYNNEISEKSEIFDDQFSVERPDGSNFTLKIRSTKLEDSAMYFCASSGGETQYFGPGTRLLVL.

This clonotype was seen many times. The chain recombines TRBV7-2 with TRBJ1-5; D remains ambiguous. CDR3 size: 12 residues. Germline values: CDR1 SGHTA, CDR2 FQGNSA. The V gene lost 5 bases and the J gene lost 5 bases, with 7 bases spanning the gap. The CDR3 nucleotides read TGTGCCAGCAGCCTAGACTATCAGCCCCAGCATTTT. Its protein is CASSLDYQPQHF.

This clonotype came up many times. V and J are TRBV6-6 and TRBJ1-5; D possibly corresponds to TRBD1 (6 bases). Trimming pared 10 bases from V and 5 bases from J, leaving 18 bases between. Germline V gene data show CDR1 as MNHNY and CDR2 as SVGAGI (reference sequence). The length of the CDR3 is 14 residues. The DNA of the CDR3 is TGTGCCAACAAGACAGGTTACTATCATCAGCCCCAGCATTTT. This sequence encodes CANKTGYYHQPQHF.